This T cell receptor beta chain was identified in a study of cytomegalovirus exposure and HLA in healthy donors. Study context: In a later analysis, the 90 to 150 validation repertoires were reported to have used the same platform as the 600 to 800 first-cohort repertoires.

It was the 120-subject validation cohort, separate from the roughly 700-subject first cohort, to which the donors belonged. Profiling relied on immunoSEQ multiplex PCR, and the TCRdb table lists in-frame clones only, not all of them. The data contain some 120,000 clones, about 88% of them singletons. Study conclusions and caveats: The investigators catalogued 150 or so TCR beta chains as cytomegalovirus-associated. Generally TCR sequences proved uncommon, though certain public TCRs appeared in numerous donors.

Details on this clone: Its specificity is unknown.

V was shortened by 1 base and J by 3 bases, with 10 bases between the two germline ends. This CDR3 has 14 amino acids. The germline CDR1 and CDR2 sequences are SEHNR and FQNEAQ (reference sequence). This TCR derives from a man aged 30 to 45 in good health and CMV-seronegative. The material sequenced was PBMCs. The chain employs TRBV7-9 and TRBJ2-7; a weak D match, TRBD1 (5 bases). CDR3 sequence (DNA): TGTGCCAGCAGCTTAGAGAACAGGCTCTACGAGCAGTACTTC. Translating gives CASSLENRLYEQYF. The whole variable domain, remainder taken from reference TRBV7-9 and TRBJ2-7, is DTGVSQNPRHKITKRGQNVTFRCDPISEHNRLYWYRQTLGQGPEFLTYFQNEAQLEKSRLLSDRFSAERPKGSFSTLEIQRTEQGDSAMYLCASSLENRLYEQYFGPGTRLTVT.